This record covers a single TCR beta chain. Germline-derived CDR1 and CDR2 are SGHTA and FQGNSA. The CDR3 totals 17 residues. V shed 5 bases, J shed 0 bases, and the junction held 10 bases outside the gene matches. This entry belongs to a study of blood T cell repertoires in COVID-19. The method was immunoSEQ multiplex PCR; TCRdb's version includes in-frame clones alone and lacks a portion of them. The sample yields roughly 100,000 clones, over 75% seen once. The sequencing sample was made of peripheral blood. The chain couples TRBV7-2 to TRBJ1-3; TRBD1 matches 7 bases. The receptor's source is a woman of 80 years or more with acute or convalescent COVID-19. CDR3: CASSPRQGAFSGNTIYF. The CDR3 nucleotides are TGTGCCAGCAGCCCGCGACAGGGAGCCTTCTCTGGAAACACCATATATTTT.